This T cell receptor (beta chain) was obtained from a study of CD8 T cell repertoires and HIV-1 epitope variants (dated by TCRdb to the early 2020s). Context from the whole study: Twenty-five peptides representing autologous and known Gag and Nef epitope variants were each used to stimulate T cells in separate culture wells. A CMV, EBV and flu peptide pool, the Ebola AY9 epitope as negative control, and a no-peptide well were included as control conditions. Tested epitopes included three Gag epitope families and Nef HW9 and YT9. A total of 75 to 100 T cell cultures were run, with each culture condition done in triplicate except for one peptide, which was done in duplicate. Using the EasySep Human T Cell Enrichment Kit, T cells were enriched and then co-cultured with an equal number of autologous T cell-negative cells acting as antigen-presenting cells. For approximately ten days the cultures were kept in IMDM with gentamicin, and on days 3 and 7 half of the media was changed with IL-2, IL-7 and IL-15 added. An aliquot of 1M T cells was set aside as an uncultured baseline condition, separate from the approximately 85 T cell cultures. What the work shows at the level of the full study, not this receptor alone: A handful of clonotypes recognized the Nef KF9 family and one clonotype recognized the HW9 family, while no responses to the TAALDMSHF plasma variant were seen. Fewer than ten antigen-specific TCR beta clonotypes were identified, of which about six appeared to be cross-reactive for autologous or known escape epitope variants. The assay identified only TCR beta chains and indicated proliferation in response to antigen, without indicating T cell function or cytokine profile.

The EasySep Human CD8+ T Cell Enrichment Kit was used on day 10 to isolate CD8+ T cells from every culture. The germline V gene supplies CDR1 SGHTA and CDR2 FQGNSA. For this chain, trimming is 5 bases at the V end and 4 bases at the J end, and the number of junction bases without a gene match is 7. The CDR3, from cysteine to phenylalanine, totals 14 residues. Only the CDR3 DNA stays, 42 bases, in frame from base 1. A note on this clone: No antigen is known for it. Per-nucleotide qualities are absent, and no much larger clonotype sits a single base away.

Sequencing of TCR beta CDR3 regions was performed at survey depth on the immunoSEQ platform. The QIAamp DNA micro kit was used to extract genomic DNA from every cultured and uncultured CD8+ T cell population. The authors' pipeline ran thus. Any sample with under 5,000 productive reads was excluded, and this exclusion removed about 6.5% of the roughly 75 cultures stimulated with HIV peptides. A MANAFEST web app trimmed sequences to CDR3 and removed nonproductive sequences, CDR3s under 5 amino acids, and those not starting C or ending F/W. For a clonotype to count as antigen-specific, the clonotype had to expand relative to the no-peptide control in at least 2 of 3 replicates at FDR 0.01, and only within one epitope family. In addition, a specific clonotype needed a frequency at least fivefold higher than in wells stimulated with peptides from other epitope families. Entries here come from immuneACCESS through TCRdb and include only in-frame sequences with V and J called. Some clones fail to appear in such tables; in the studies checked, an unresolved V gene covers under half of the shortfall, and the cause of the remainder is unknown. V and J calls and clone size follow that table, whereas D and trimming were derived from the DNA. Here the sample has roughly 1,900 clones; 72% occur a single time. Of the sample, roughly two fifths is held by the ten largest clones.

The chain couples TRBV7-2 to TRBJ2-7; 8 of the junction bases match TRBD1. The clonotype comes from a male donor with HIV. The sequenced sample consisted of cultured CD8+ T cells derived from PBMCs. CDR3 protein: CASSQGQGMYEQYF. The bases are TGTGCCAGCAGCCAAGGACAGGGTATGTACGAGCAGTACTTC.